This paragraph reports one T cell receptor beta chain. Its matching antigen is unknown. Profiled with immunoSEQ multiplex PCR; TCRdb holds only in-frame clones, not every one. The table includes some 170,000 clones, 75% to 90% detected once. The data originate from a study of cytomegalovirus exposure and HLA in healthy donors. At the level of the study: In a later analysis, the 90 to 150 validation repertoires were reported to have used the same platform as the 550 to 850 first-cohort repertoires.

Findings of the study overall: Both high specificity and high sensitivity reportedly marked the classifier's diagnosis of cytomegalovirus status. CMV antigen specificity of a few CMV-associated chains was confirmed in vitro. It was found in a later analysis that first-cohort TCR clusters tended to co-occur in the roughly 120 validation repertoires.

Germline assignment: CDR1 GTSNPN and CDR2 SVGIG (reference sequence). The CDR3 is 16 residues long. V was cut by 4 bases and J by 0 bases, with 16 bases left in between. The chain links TRBV30 to TRBJ2-4; tentatively, D is TRBD2 (6 bases). The sample comprised PBMCs. The receptor was isolated from a woman between 18 and 30 years old in good health and CMV-seronegative. The CDR3 coding sequence is TGTGCCTGGACTCCCCCGGGGGTGATAGCCAAAAACATTCAGTACTTC. It is translated as CAWTPPGVIAKNIQYF.